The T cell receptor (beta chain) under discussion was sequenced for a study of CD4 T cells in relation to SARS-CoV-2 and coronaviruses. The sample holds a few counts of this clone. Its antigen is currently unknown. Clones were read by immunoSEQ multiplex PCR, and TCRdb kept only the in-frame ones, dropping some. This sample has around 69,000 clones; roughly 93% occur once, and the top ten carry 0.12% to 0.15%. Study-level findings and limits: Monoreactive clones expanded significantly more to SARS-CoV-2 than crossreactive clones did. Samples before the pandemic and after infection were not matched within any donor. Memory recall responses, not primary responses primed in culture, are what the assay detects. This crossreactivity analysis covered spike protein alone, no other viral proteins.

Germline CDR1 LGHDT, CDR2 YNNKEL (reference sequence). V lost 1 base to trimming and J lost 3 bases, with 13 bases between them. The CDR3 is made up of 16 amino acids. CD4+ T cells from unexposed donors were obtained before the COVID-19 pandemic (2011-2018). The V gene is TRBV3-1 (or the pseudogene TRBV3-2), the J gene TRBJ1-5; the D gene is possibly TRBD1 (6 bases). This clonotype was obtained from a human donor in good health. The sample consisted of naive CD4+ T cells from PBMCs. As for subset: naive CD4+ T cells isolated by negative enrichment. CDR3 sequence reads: CASSQGRQATNQPQHF. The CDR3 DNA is TGTGCCAGCAGCCAAGGCAGACAGGCCACCAATCAGCCCCAGCATTTT.